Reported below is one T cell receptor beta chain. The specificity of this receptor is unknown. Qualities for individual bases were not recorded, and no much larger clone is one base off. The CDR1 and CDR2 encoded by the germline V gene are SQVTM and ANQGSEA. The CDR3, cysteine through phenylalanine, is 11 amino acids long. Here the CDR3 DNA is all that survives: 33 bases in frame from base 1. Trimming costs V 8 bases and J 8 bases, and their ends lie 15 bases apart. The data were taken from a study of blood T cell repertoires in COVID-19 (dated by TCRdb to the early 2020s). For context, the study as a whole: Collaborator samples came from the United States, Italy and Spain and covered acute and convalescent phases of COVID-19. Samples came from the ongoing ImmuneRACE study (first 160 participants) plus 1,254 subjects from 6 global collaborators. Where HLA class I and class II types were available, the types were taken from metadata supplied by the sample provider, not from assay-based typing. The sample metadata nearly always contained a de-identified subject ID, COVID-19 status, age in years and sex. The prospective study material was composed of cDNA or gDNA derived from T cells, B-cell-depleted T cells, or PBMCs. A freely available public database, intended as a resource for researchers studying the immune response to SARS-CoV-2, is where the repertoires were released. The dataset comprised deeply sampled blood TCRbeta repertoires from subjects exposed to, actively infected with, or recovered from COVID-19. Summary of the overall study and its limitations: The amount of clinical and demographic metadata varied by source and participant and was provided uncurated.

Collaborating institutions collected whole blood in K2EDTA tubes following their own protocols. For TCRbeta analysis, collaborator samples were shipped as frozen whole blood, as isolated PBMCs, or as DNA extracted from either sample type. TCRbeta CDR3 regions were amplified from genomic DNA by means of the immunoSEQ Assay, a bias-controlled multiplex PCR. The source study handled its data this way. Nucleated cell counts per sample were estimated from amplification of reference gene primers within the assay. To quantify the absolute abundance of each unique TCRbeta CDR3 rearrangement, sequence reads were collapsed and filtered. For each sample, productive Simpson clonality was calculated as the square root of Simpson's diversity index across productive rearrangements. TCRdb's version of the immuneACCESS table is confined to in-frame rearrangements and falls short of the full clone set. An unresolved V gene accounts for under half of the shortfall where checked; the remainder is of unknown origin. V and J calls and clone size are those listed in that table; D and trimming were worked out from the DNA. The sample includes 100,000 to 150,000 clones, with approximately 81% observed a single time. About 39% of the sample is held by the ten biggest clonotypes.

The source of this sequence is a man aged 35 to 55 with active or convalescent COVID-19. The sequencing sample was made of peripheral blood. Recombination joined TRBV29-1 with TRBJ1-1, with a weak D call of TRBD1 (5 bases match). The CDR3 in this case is CSTVRQTEAFF. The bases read TGCAGCACTGTGCGACAGACAGAAGCTTTCTTT.